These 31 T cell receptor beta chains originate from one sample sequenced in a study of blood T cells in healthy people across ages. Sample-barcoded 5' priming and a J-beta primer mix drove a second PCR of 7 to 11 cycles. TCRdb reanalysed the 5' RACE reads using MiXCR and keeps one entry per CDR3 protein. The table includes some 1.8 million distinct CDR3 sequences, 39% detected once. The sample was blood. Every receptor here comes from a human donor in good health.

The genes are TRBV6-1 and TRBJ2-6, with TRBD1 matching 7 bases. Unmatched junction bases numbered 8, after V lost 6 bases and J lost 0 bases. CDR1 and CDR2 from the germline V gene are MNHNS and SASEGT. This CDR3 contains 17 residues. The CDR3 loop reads CASSRQGPSSGANVLTF. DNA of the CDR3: TGTGCCAGCAGCCGACAGGGACCGAGCTCTGGGGCCAACGTCCTGACTTTC.

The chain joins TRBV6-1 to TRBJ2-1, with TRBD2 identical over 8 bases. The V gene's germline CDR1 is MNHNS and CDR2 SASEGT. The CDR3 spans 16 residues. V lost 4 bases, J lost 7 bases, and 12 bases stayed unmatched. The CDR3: CASSGLAGISLNEQFF. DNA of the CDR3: TGTGCCAGCAGTGGGTTAGCGGGGATATCCTTGAATGAGCAGTTCTTC.

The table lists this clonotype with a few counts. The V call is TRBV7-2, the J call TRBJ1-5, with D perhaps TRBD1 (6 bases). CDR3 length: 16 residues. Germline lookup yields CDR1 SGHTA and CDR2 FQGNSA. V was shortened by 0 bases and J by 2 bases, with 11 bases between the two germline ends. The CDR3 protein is CASSLAGTNGNQPQHF. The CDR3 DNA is TGTGCCAGCAGCTTAGCTGGGACAAATGGCAATCAGCCCCAGCATTTT.

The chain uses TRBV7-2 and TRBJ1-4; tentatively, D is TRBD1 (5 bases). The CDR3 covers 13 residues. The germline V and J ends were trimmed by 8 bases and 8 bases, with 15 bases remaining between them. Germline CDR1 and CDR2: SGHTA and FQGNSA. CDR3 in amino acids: CASEGIIGEKLFF. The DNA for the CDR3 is TGTGCCAGCGAGGGGATTATAGGGGAAAAACTGTTTTTT.

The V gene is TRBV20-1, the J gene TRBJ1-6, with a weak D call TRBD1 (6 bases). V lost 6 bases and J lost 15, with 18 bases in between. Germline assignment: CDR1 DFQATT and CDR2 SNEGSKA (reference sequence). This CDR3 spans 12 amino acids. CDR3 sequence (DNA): TGCAGTGCGGCAGCCGGGGGCAACCTCCTCCACTTT. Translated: CSAAAGGNLLHF.

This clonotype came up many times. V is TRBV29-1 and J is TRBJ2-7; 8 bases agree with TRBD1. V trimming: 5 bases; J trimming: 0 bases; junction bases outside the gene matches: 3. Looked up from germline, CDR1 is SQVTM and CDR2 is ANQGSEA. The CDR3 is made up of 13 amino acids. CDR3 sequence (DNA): TGCAGCGTTCAGGGGGCGGGCTCCTACGAGCAGTACTTC. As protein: CSVQGAGSYEQYF.

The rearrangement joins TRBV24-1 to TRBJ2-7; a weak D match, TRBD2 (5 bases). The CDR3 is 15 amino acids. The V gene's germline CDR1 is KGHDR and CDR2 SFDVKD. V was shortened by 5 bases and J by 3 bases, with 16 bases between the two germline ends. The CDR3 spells CATSGGVGESYEQYF. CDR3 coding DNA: TGTGCCACCAGTGGAGGAGTCGGGGAGAGCTACGAGCAGTACTTC.

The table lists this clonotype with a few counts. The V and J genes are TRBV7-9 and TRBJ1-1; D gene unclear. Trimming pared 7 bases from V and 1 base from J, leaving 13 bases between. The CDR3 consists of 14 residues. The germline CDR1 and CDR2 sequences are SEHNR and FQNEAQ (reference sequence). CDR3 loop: CASTLKAGNTEAFF. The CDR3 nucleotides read TGTGCCAGCACCCTCAAAGCGGGGAACACTGAAGCTTTCTTT.

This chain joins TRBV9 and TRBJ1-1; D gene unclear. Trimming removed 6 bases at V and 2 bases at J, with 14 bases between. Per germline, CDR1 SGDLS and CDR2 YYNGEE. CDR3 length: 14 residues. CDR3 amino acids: CASNPADHNTEAFF. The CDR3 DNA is TGTGCCAGCAACCCAGCGGACCATAACACTGAAGCTTTCTTT.

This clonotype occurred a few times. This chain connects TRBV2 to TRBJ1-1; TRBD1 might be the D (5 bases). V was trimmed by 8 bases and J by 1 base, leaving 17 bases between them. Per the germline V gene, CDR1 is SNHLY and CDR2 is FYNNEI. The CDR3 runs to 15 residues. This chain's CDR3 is CASLSKSGSNTEAFF. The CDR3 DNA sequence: TGTGCCAGCCTAAGCAAATCAGGGTCGAACACTGAAGCTTTCTTT.

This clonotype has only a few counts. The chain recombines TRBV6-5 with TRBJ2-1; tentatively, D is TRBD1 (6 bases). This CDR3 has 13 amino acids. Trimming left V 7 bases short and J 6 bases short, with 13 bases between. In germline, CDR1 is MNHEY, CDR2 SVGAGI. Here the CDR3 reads CASKNTGTNEQFF. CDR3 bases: TGTGCCAGCAAAAACACAGGGACCAATGAGCAGTTCTTC.

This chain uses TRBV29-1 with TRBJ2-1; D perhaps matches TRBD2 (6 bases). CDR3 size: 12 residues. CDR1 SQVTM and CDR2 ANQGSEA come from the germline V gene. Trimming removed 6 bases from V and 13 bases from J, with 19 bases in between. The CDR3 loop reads CSVRGSAGSQFF. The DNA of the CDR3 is TGCAGCGTACGAGGTTCAGCCGGGAGCCAGTTCTTC.

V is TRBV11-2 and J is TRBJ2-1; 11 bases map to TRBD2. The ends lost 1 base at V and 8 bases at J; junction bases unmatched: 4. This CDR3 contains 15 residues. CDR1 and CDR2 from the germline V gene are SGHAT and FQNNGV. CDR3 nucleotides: TGTGCCAGCAGCTTAGGTAGCGGGGGGGTTGATGAGCAGTTCTTC. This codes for CASSLGSGGVDEQFF.

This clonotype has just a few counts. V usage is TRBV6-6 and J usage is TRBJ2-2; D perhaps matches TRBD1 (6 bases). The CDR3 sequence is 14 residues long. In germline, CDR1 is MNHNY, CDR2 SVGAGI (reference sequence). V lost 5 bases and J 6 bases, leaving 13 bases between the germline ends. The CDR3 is CASSQLTGSGELFF. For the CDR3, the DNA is TGTGCCAGCAGTCAACTTACAGGGTCCGGGGAGCTGTTTTTT.

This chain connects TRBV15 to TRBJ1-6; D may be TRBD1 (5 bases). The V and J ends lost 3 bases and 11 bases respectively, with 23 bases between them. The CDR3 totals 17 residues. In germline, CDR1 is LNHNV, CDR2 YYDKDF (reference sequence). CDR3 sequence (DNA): TGTGCCACCAGCAGTCGGACGGGACCGATTTATCGGACACCCCTCCACTTT. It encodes CATSSRTGPIYRTPLHF.

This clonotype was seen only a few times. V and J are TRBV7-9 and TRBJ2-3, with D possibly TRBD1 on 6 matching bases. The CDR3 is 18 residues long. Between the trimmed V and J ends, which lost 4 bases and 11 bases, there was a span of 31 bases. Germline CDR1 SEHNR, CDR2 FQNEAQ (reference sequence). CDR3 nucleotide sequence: TGTGCCAGCAGCTACCACTATAACCGGGACACCATCTCCTACGAGCAGTATTTT. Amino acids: CASSYHYNRDTISYEQYF.

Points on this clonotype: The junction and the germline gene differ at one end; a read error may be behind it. CDR3 sequence: CASQTSNTGELFF. For the CDR3, the DNA is TGTGCCAGTCAGACATCGAATACCGGGGAGCTGTTTTTT. The chain uses TRBV7-9 and TRBJ2-2; D uncertain. CDR1 is SEHNR and CDR2 is FQNEAQ in the germline V gene (reference sequence). The CDR3 consists of 13 residues.

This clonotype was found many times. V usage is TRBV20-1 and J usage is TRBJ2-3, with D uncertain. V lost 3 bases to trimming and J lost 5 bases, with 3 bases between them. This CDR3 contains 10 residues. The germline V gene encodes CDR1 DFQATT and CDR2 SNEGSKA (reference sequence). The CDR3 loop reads CSASKDTQYF. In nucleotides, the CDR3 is TGCAGTGCTAGTAAAGATACGCAGTATTTT.

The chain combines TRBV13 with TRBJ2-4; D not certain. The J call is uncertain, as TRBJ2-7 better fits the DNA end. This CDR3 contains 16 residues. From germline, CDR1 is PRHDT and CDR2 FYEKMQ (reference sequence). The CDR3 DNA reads TGTGCCAGCAGCCTTCGCGGACCGAGTTTACCCTACGAGCAGTACTTC. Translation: CASSLRGPSLPYEQYF.

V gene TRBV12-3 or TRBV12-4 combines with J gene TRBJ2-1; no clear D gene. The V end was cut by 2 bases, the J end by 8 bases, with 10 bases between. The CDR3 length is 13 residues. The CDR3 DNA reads TGTGCCAGCAGTTTAACAAGGAAGGATGAGCAGTTCTTC. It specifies CASSLTRKDEQFF.

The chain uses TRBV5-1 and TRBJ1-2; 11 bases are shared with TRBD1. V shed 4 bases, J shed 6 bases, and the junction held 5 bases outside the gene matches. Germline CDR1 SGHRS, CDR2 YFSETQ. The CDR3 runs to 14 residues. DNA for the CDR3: TGCGCCAGCAGCACCGGACAGGGGGCGAATGGCTACACCTTC. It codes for CASSTGQGANGYTF.

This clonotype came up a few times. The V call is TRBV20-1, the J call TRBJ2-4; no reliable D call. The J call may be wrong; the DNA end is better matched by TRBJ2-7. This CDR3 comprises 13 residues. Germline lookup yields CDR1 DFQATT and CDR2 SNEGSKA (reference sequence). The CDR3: CSARVSTNYEQYF. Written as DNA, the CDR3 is TGCAGTGCTAGAGTCTCGACAAACTACGAGCAGTACTTC.

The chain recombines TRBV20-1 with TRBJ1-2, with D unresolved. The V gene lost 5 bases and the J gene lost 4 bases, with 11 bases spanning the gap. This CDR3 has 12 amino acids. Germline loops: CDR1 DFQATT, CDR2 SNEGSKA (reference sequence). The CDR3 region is CSARKAPYGYTF. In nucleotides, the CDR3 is TGCAGTGCTCGTAAGGCTCCCTATGGCTACACCTTC.

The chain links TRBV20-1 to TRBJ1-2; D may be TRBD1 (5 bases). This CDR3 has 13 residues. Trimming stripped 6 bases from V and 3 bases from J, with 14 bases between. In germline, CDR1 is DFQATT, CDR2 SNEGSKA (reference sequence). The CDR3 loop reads CSAAGNDDYGYTF. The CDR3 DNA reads TGCAGTGCAGCAGGGAATGATGACTATGGCTACACCTTC.

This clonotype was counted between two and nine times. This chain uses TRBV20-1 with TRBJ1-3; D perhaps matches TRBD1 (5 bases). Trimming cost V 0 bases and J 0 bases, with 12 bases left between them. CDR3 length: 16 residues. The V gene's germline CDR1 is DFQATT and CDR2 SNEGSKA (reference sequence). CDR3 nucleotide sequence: TGCAGTGCTAGAGATGGGGCCCGGCGCTCTGGAAACACCATATATTTT. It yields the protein CSARDGARRSGNTIYF.

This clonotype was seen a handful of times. CDR3 DNA: TGTGCCAGCAGTTCTGGACAGGGACCTTACTACGAGCAGTACTTC. This encodes CASSSGQGPYYEQYF. The genes are TRBV27 and TRBJ2-7; 8 positions agree with TRBD1. Germline CDR1 reads MNHEY; CDR2 reads SMNVEV (reference sequence). There are 15 residues in the CDR3. V lost 4 bases, J lost 3 bases, and 8 bases stayed unmatched.

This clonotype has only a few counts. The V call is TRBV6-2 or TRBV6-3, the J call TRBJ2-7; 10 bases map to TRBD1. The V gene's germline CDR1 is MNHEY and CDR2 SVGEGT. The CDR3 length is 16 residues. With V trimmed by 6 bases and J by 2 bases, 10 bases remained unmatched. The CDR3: CASSPRSGTGAYEQYF. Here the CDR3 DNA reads TGTGCCAGCAGCCCCCGCTCCGGGACAGGGGCCTACGAGCAGTACTTC.

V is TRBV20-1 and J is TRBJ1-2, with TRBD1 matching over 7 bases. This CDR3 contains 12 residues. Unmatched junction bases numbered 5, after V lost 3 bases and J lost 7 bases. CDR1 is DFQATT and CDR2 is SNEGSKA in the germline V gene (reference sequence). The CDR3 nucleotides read TGCAGTGCTAGGACAGGGTTGGGTGGCTACACCTTC. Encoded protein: CSARTGLGGYTF.

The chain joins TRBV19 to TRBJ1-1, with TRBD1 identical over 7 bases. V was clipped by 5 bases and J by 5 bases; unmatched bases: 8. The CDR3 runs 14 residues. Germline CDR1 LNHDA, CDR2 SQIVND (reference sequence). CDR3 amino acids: CASSRTLTGTEAFF. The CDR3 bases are TGTGCCAGTAGTCGTACCTTGACAGGGACTGAAGCTTTCTTT.

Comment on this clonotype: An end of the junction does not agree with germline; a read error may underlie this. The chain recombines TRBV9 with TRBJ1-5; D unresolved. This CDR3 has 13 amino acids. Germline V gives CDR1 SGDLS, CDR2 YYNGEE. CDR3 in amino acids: CASSVVPNQPQRF. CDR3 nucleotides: TGTGCCAGCAGCGTAGTCCCAAATCAGCCCCAGCGTTTT.

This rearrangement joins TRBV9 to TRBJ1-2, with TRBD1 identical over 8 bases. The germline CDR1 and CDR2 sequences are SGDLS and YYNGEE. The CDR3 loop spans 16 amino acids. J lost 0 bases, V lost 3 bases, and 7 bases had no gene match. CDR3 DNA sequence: TGTGCCAGCAGCGATCCAGGGGGCCCTACTAACTATGGCTACACCTTC. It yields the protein CASSDPGGPTNYGYTF. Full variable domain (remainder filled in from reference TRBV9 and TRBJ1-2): DSGVTQTPKHLITATGQRVTLRCSPRSGDLSVYWYQQSLDQGLQFLIQYYNGEERAKGNILERFSAQQFPDLHSELNLSSLELGDSALYFCASSDPGGPTNYGYTFGSGTRLTVV.